Below are 24 T cell receptor beta chains sequenced from a single sample in a study of blood T cell repertoires in COVID-19. The method was immunoSEQ multiplex PCR; TCRdb's version includes in-frame clones alone and lacks a portion of them. The table shows some 170,000 clones, with 75% to 85% occurring only once. The sample taken for sequencing was PBMCs or T cells enriched from blood (not recorded which). The receptors stem from a man aged 50-60 years who had recovered from COVID-19.

The chain combines TRBV5-1 with TRBJ1-6, with a tentative D call TRBD1 (5 bases). V lost 0 bases to trimming and J lost 7 bases, with 14 bases between them. Germline V lookup: CDR1 SGHRS, CDR2 YFSETQ. CDR3 size: 16 residues. The CDR3 DNA is TGCGCCAGCAGCTTGGTGTCCGGCAGGGCAAATTCACCCCTCCACTTT. Translating it yields CASSLVSGRANSPLHF.

This clone was detected once. V usage is TRBV5-6 and J usage is TRBJ1-5; 9 bases align to TRBD1. The CDR3 has 16 residues. Per germline, CDR1 SGHDT and CDR2 YYEEEE. The V segment lost 3 bases and the J segment 0 bases; nucleotides outside the gene matches: 4. Here the CDR3 reads CASSWGQGLSNQPQHF. CDR3 nucleotides: TGTGCCAGCAGCTGGGGACAGGGACTTAGCAATCAGCCCCAGCATTTT.

The rearrangement links TRBV15 to TRBJ2-1; 7 bases fit TRBD1. Germline V gene sequence: CDR1 LNHNV, CDR2 YYDKDF (reference sequence). The length of the CDR3 is 15 residues. V lost 3 bases, J lost 4 bases, and 6 bases stayed unmatched. CDR3 in amino acids: CATSRGQGVYNEQFF. CDR3 nucleotides: TGTGCCACCAGCAGGGGGCAGGGGGTATACAATGAGCAGTTCTTC.

The CDR3 DNA reads TGTGCCAGCAGCCCGGAACCGGGACAGGGTTGGGGCTACACCTTC. It specifies CASSPEPGQGWGYTF. The gene calls are TRBV9 and TRBJ1-2; 9 nucleotides line up with TRBD1. The V gene's germline CDR1 is SGDLS and CDR2 YYNGEE. The V segment lost 4 bases and the J segment 8 bases; nucleotides outside the gene matches: 12. The CDR3 is 15 amino acids.

This clone was seen a few times. The J gene is TRBJ2-5, the V gene TRBV5-1, with D possibly being TRBD2 (6 bases). CDR1 is SGHRS and CDR2 is YFSETQ in the germline V gene. The V end was cut by 2 bases, the J end by 5 bases, with 13 bases between. The CDR3 extends over 14 amino acids. CDR3 nucleotide sequence: TGCGCCAGCAGCTTTGGTGCGGGGCAGGAGACCCAGTACTTC. This gives the protein CASSFGAGQETQYF. Full variable domain (outside the CDR3, taken from reference TRBV5-1 and TRBJ2-5): KAGVTQTPRYLIKTRGQQVTLSCSPISGHRSVSWYQQTPGQGLQFLFEYFSETQRNKGNFPGRFSGRQFSNSRSEMNVSTLELGDSALYLCASSFGAGQETQYFGPGTRLLVL.

The rearrangement uses TRBV27 and TRBJ2-5; possibly TRBD1 for D (5 bases). The CDR3 has 16 amino acids. Germline lookup yields CDR1 MNHEY and CDR2 SMNVEV (reference sequence). V lost 1 base and J 0 bases, leaving 12 bases between the germline ends. The CDR3: CASSLFGRVNQETQYF. As DNA, the CDR3 is TGTGCCAGCAGTTTATTCGGCAGGGTAAACCAAGAGACCCAGTACTTC.

The chain is built from TRBV6-6 and TRBJ2-1; D is perhaps TRBD2 (7 bases). Germline CDR1 MNHNY, CDR2 SVGAGI (reference sequence). The CDR3 runs 14 residues. Trimming removed 2 bases at V and 9 bases at J, with 14 bases between. CDR3 sequence reads: CASSYPEGGSEQFF. CDR3 nucleotides: TGTGCCAGCAGTTACCCCGAGGGGGGGTCTGAGCAGTTCTTC.

This rearrangement joins TRBV28 to TRBJ1-1; 11 bases line up with TRBD1. Germline V gene lookup returns CDR1 MDHEN and CDR2 SYDVKM. After removal of 7 bases from V and 7 bases from J, the junction contained 11 bases not matched to a gene. The CDR3 contains 15 residues. CDR3 sequence: CASNRPGQGGGEAFF. The CDR3 nucleotides are TGTGCCAGCAACCGTCCGGGACAGGGGGGAGGTGAAGCTTTCTTT.

The V call is TRBV5-1, the J call TRBJ2-3; TRBD2 aligns across 15 bases. Germline V lookup: CDR1 SGHRS, CDR2 YFSETQ. This CDR3 has 17 amino acids. V shed 4 bases and J 2 bases; nucleotides not matched to a gene: 5. The CDR3: CASSIGTSGGITDTQYF. The CDR3 nucleotides are TGCGCCAGCAGCATTGGGACTAGCGGGGGGATCACAGATACGCAGTATTTT.

This clone was seen only once. This rearrangement joins TRBV6-5 to TRBJ2-1; 11 bases fit TRBD1. V was pared by 5 bases and J by 6 bases, with 3 bases of the junction left unmatched. The length of the CDR3 is 14 residues. Germline V gives CDR1 MNHEY, CDR2 SVGAGI. CDR3 sequence reads: CASSRDRGINEQFF. The CDR3 region has the DNA TGTGCCAGCAGTCGGGACAGGGGGATCAATGAGCAGTTCTTC.

V usage is TRBV7-3 and J usage is TRBJ1-1, with 8 bases matching TRBD1. The CDR3 spans 16 residues. CDR1 is SGHTA and CDR2 is FQGTGA in the germline V gene. With 5 bases clipped from V and 3 bases from J, the junction kept 11 bases outside the gene matches. This CDR3 reads CASSPQPTGAYTEAFF. In DNA, the CDR3 is TGTGCCAGCAGCCCTCAACCGACAGGGGCTTACACTGAAGCTTTCTTT.

The chain recombines TRBV19 with TRBJ1-5; 7 positions match TRBD1. This CDR3 is built from 16 residues. Per germline, CDR1 LNHDA and CDR2 SQIVND (reference sequence). J gave up 0 bases and V 5 bases, and 7 bases lay outside the gene matches. CDR3 coding DNA: TGTGCCAGTAGTGCACGACAGGGCAATAGCAATCAGCCCCAGCATTTT. Translated: CASSARQGNSNQPQHF. Based on the CDR3 plus reference TRBV19 and TRBJ1-5, the full variable domain is DGGITQSPKYLFRKEGQNVTLSCEQNLNHDAMYWYRQDPGQGLRLIYYSQIVNDFQKGDIAEGYSVSREKKESFPLTVTSAQKNPTAFYLCASSARQGNSNQPQHFGDGTRLSIL.

The chain employs TRBV19 and TRBJ2-6; D is undetermined. V lost 5 bases, J lost 1 base, and 3 bases lay in between. This CDR3 has 13 residues. Germline CDR1 LNHDA, CDR2 SQIVND (reference sequence). Here the CDR3 reads CASSVSGANVLTF. CDR3 nucleotide sequence: TGTGCCAGTAGTGTATCTGGGGCCAACGTCCTGACTTTC. Complete variable domain (other parts from reference TRBV19 and TRBJ2-6): DGGITQSPKYLFRKEGQNVTLSCEQNLNHDAMYWYRQDPGQGLRLIYYSQIVNDFQKGDIAEGYSVSREKKESFPLTVTSAQKNPTAFYLCASSVSGANVLTFGAGSRLTVL.

The genes are TRBV29-1 and TRBJ1-2, with a tentative D call TRBD1 (6 bases). V lost 8 bases and J lost 2, with 12 bases in between. In germline, CDR1 is SQVTM, CDR2 ANQGSEA. The CDR3 contains 12 residues. CDR3 loop: CSIRQANYGYTF. The CDR3 DNA reads as TGCAGCATAAGACAGGCGAACTATGGCTACACCTTC. Combining the CDR3 with reference TRBV29-1 and TRBJ1-2 gives the whole variable domain SAVISQKPSRDICQRGTSLTIQCQVDSQVTMMFWYRQQPGQSLTLIATANQGSEATYESGFVIDKFPISRPNLTFSTLTVSNMSPEDSSIYLCSIRQANYGYTFGSGTRLTVV.

This chain connects TRBV19 to TRBJ2-5; 7 bases fit TRBD1. V lost 7 bases to trimming and J lost 2 bases; unmatched junction nucleotides: 7. CDR1 and CDR2 (germline): LNHDA, SQIVND (reference sequence). CDR3 size: 14 residues. The CDR3 is CASKVSGQQETQYF. Here the CDR3 DNA reads TGTGCCAGTAAAGTCTCGGGACAGCAAGAGACCCAGTACTTC.

V gene TRBV7-9 combines with J gene TRBJ2-7, with 9 bases fitting TRBD2. This CDR3 contains 15 residues. Looked up from germline, CDR1 is SEHNR and CDR2 is FQNEAQ (reference sequence). Trimming took 4 bases from V and 0 from J; bases not matched to a gene: 4. As DNA, the CDR3 is TGTGCCAGCAGCTCCTATAGCGGGGGCTCCTACGAGCAGTACTTC. It specifies CASSSYSGGSYEQYF.

The chain carries TRBV14 and TRBJ2-5; perhaps TRBD1 as D (6 bases). The CDR3 length is 17 residues. V gave up 4 bases and J gave up 0 bases, with 18 bases separating them. CDR1 and CDR2 from the germline V gene are SGHDN and FVKESK. CDR3 DNA: TGTGCCAGCAGCCCATCAGAGGGGGAAAAGGACCAAGAGACCCAGTACTTC. Protein product: CASSPSEGEKDQETQYF.

The genes are TRBV5-6 and TRBJ2-1, with D perhaps matching TRBD2 (5 bases). The CDR3 loop spans 16 amino acids. Germline CDR1 and CDR2: SGHDT and YYEEEE. The V and J ends lost 4 bases and 8 bases respectively, with 22 bases between them. Here the CDR3 DNA reads TGTGCCAGCAGCCCGTATCGAGTGAGGGCTGCAGATGAGCAGTTCTTC. Encoded protein: CASSPYRVRAADEQFF.

The chain links TRBV24-1 to TRBJ2-2; 12 bases align to TRBD1. The J segment lost 6 bases and the V segment lost 5 bases, leaving 6 bases of the junction unmatched. The CDR3 extends over 16 amino acids. Germline-derived CDR1 and CDR2 are KGHDR and SFDVKD. CDR3 amino acids: CATSAGDRGLPGELFF. CDR3 nucleotide sequence: TGTGCCACCAGTGCTGGGGACAGGGGGCTTCCCGGGGAGCTGTTTTTT.

V gene TRBV4-1 combines with J gene TRBJ2-1, with TRBD2 matching over 10 bases. V lost 3 bases and J lost 11; bases outside the gene matches: 7. This CDR3 is built from 14 residues. Germline V gene data show CDR1 as MGHRA and CDR2 as YSYEKL. CDR3 in DNA: TGCGCCAGCAGCCAGGTTCAACTAGCGGGGAAGCAGTTCTTC. This codes for CASSQVQLAGKQFF.

This clone was detected once. The V call is TRBV7-2, the J call TRBJ1-5, with D uncertain. CDR3 length equals 15 residues. The germline gives CDR1 SGHTA, CDR2 FQGNSA. Trimming cost V 1 base and J 1 base, with 8 bases left between them. The CDR3 region has the DNA TGTGCCAGCAGCTTAGACGGACTGAGCAATCAGCCCCAGCATTTT. Its translation: CASSLDGLSNQPQHF.

The chain uses TRBV27 and TRBJ2-1; TRBD2 matches at 9 bases. With V trimmed by 5 bases and J by 2 bases, 1 base remained unmatched. Germline lookup yields CDR1 MNHEY and CDR2 SMNVEV (reference sequence). This CDR3 has 14 amino acids. CDR3 DNA: TGTGCCAGCAGTAGCGGGGGGACCTACAATGAGCAGTTCTTC. Protein product: CASSSGGTYNEQFF.

The chain couples TRBV19 to TRBJ1-3; maybe TRBD1 (5 bases). V lost 3 bases and J lost 4, with 16 bases in between. The CDR3 is 16 residues long. The germline gives CDR1 LNHDA, CDR2 SQIVND (reference sequence). CDR3 DNA: TGTGCCAGTAGTATGGGGGGGACCTTTGGAGGAAACACCATATATTTT. It is translated as CASSMGGTFGGNTIYF.

This chain links TRBV6-5 with TRBJ2-1; D unresolved. Germline assignment: CDR1 MNHEY and CDR2 SVGAGI. Trimming cost V 8 bases and J 0 bases, with 11 bases left between them. CDR3 length equals 14 residues. The DNA of the CDR3 is TGTGCCAGCTTGGCAGGTGGCTCCTACAATGAGCAGTTCTTC. Translating gives CASLAGGSYNEQFF.